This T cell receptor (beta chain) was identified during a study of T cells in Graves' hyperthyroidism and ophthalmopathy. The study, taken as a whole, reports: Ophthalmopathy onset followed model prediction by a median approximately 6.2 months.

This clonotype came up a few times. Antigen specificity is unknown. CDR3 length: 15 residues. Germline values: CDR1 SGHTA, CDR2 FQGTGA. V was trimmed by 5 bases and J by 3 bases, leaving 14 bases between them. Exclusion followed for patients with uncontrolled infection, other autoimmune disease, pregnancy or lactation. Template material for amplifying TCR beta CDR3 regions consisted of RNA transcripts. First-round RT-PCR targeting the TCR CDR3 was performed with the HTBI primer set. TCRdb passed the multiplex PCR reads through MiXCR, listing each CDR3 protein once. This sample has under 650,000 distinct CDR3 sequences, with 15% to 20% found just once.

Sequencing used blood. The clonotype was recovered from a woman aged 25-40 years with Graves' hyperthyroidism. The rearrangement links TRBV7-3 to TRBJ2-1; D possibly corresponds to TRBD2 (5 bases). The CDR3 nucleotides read TGTGCCAGCAGCCCGGACTCCTCCATCTACAATGAGCAGTTCTTC. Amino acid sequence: CASSPDSSIYNEQFF.